The 18 T cell receptor beta chains presented below share a single source sample, sequenced in a study of blood T cell repertoires in COVID-19. The assay was immunoSEQ multiplex PCR, and TCRdb's table has in-frame clones only and misses some. The sample gives around 200,000 clones, around 89% of which show up once; less than 1.5% is in the top ten. Sample: PBMCs or T cells enriched from blood (not recorded which). The source is a man aged 25-40 years who had recovered from COVID-19.

J is TRBJ2-5 and V is TRBV7-9; weak D call: TRBD1 (6 bases). Germline-derived CDR1 and CDR2 are SEHNR and FQNEAQ (reference sequence). Trimming took 6 bases from V and 4 from J, leaving 18 bases between them. This CDR3 comprises 15 residues. The CDR3 protein is CASSESNRVAETQYF. For the CDR3, the DNA is TGTGCCAGCAGTGAGTCAAACAGGGTCGCAGAGACCCAGTACTTC.

The V gene is TRBV4-2, the J gene TRBJ1-6; a weak D match, TRBD1 (6 bases). Germline V gene data show CDR1 as LGHNA and CDR2 as YNFKEQ. The CDR3 is made up of 20 amino acids. The ends were cut back, 4 bases at V and 0 bases at J, with 22 bases in the middle. The DNA for the CDR3 is TGTGCCAGCAGCCGAGGGAGGGCAGGGGTGGGGTACTCCTATAATTCACCCCTCCACTTT. The encoded protein is CASSRGRAGVGYSYNSPLHF.

This chain links TRBV11-2 with TRBJ1-2; D uncertain. Germline-derived CDR1 and CDR2 are SGHAT and FQNNGV. This CDR3 region has 17 residues. V shed 3 bases and J shed 5 bases, with 22 bases lying between them. The CDR3 protein is CASSFPRGGSSPYGYTF. In DNA form, the CDR3 reads TGTGCCAGCAGCTTCCCCCGAGGCGGGTCCTCCCCTTATGGCTACACCTTC.

This clone came up a few times. CDR3 nucleotides: TGTGCCAGCGGGGACATTCAGCCCCAGCATTTT. It translates to CASGDIQPQHF. The chain employs TRBV12-3 or TRBV12-4 and TRBJ1-5, with D possibly matching TRBD1 (6 bases). Trimming took 8 bases from V and 6 from J, leaving 8 bases between them. The CDR3 is 11 residues long.

This rearrangement joins TRBV4-3 to TRBJ1-1; 8 bases map to TRBD1. This CDR3 is built from 14 residues. In germline, CDR1 is LGHNA, CDR2 YSLEER. V trimming: 4 bases; J trimming: 5 bases; junction bases outside the gene matches: 6. The CDR3 loop reads CASSPRDRKTEAFF. CDR3 DNA: TGCGCCAGCAGCCCGCGGGACAGGAAGACTGAAGCTTTCTTT.

This chain uses TRBV15 with TRBJ1-5; 8 bases fit TRBD1. Germline V lookup: CDR1 LNHNV, CDR2 YYDKDF (reference sequence). The CDR3 runs to 14 residues. Losses at the gene ends were 6 bases for V and 4 bases for J; bases not matched to a gene: 5. DNA for the CDR3: TGTGCCACCAGTCCCCGGACAGGGAATCAGCCCCAGCATTTT. Protein sequence: CATSPRTGNQPQHF.

This clone is a singleton in its sample. The V and J genes are TRBV30 and TRBJ1-6; possible D gene TRBD1, 6 bases. The germline V gene has CDR1 GTSNPN and CDR2 SVGIG (reference sequence). V lost 3 bases, J lost 9 bases, and 21 bases lay in between. CDR3 length: 16 residues. The CDR3 region is CAWSDPRTGPVSPLHF. The CDR3 coding sequence is TGTGCCTGGAGCGACCCCCGCACAGGGCCGGTTTCACCCCTCCACTTT.

Of note for this clone: Additional DNA sequences in this sample encode the identical CDR3. J is TRBJ2-7 and V is TRBV18; maybe TRBD1 (5 bases). The germline gives CDR1 KGHSH, CDR2 LQKENI. This CDR3 spans 14 amino acids. Trimming pared 2 bases from V and 0 bases from J, leaving 8 bases between. In DNA, the CDR3 is TGTGCCAGCTCACCAACAGGTAGCTCCTACGAGCAGTACTTC. Amino acid sequence: CASSPTGSSYEQYF.

With respect to this clone: One end of the junction does not line up with germline, which may come from a read error. The V gene is TRBV18, the J gene TRBJ1-4, with a tentative D call TRBD1 (6 bases). The germline V gene has CDR1 KGHSH and CDR2 LQKENI. This CDR3 is built from 15 residues. In DNA, the CDR3 is TGTGCCAGCTCGCCACGGGGGCTCCAAAATGAAAAACTGTTTTTT. This gives the protein CASSPRGLQNEKLFF.

V and J are TRBV11-2 and TRBJ2-1, with TRBD2 identical over 7 bases. This CDR3 is built from 15 residues. After removal of 5 bases from V and 3 bases from J, the junction contained 7 bases not matched to a gene. Germline values: CDR1 SGHAT, CDR2 FQNNGV. CDR3 residues: CASSPTSAGYNEQFF. The CDR3 coding sequence is TGTGCCAGCAGCCCCACTAGCGCGGGCTACAATGAGCAGTTCTTC.

The chain recombines TRBV7-2 with TRBJ2-7; D is ambiguous. The CDR3 length is 13 residues. V was clipped by 4 bases and J by 7 bases, with 14 bases between them. Germline V gene lookup returns CDR1 SGHTA and CDR2 FQGNSA. CDR3 bases: TGTGCCAGCAGCTACACCCAGATTCAAGAGCAGTACTTC. Translating gives CASSYTQIQEQYF. Looking up the rest from reference TRBV7-2 and TRBJ2-7 gives the full variable domain: GAGVSQSPSNKVTEKGKDVELRCDPISGHTALYWYRQSLGQGLEFLIYFQGNSAPDKSGLPSDRFSAERTGGSVSTLTIQRTQQEDSAVYLCASSYTQIQEQYFGPGTRLTVT.

V gene TRBV9 combines with J gene TRBJ2-1; TRBD2 might be the D (5 bases). This CDR3 is built from 17 residues. V dropped 7 bases and J dropped 6 bases, with 26 bases sitting between them. CDR1 is SGDLS and CDR2 is YYNGEE in the germline V gene. CDR3 sequence: CASGESGKRFFSNEQFF. CDR3 bases: TGTGCCAGCGGTGAGTCGGGGAAAAGATTCTTTTCCAATGAGCAGTTCTTC.

The genes are TRBV4-2 and TRBJ2-3; TRBD2 matches 9 bases. Trimming at V came to 2 bases and at J to 4 bases, leaving 16 bases not matched to a gene. CDR3 length: 19 amino acids. CDR1 and CDR2 from the germline V gene are LGHNA and YNFKEQ. CDR3 DNA sequence: TGTGCCAGCAGCCAATGCGATGGGGCGGGGGGGCTCGGTGCAGATACGCAGTATTTT. Amino acid sequence: CASSQCDGAGGLGADTQYF.

The genes are TRBV24-1 and TRBJ1-5; D is uncertain. Germline assignment: CDR1 KGHDR and CDR2 SFDVKD. The CDR3 is made up of 13 amino acids. Trimming pared 9 bases from V and 3 bases from J, leaving 11 bases between. The CDR3 coding sequence is TGTGCCACCGGCGGGAGGGCCAATCAGCCCCAGCATTTT. Protein sequence: CATGGRANQPQHF.

This chain joins TRBV28 and TRBJ2-7; D is undetermined. The CDR3 is 15 amino acids. Germline CDR1 is MDHEN and CDR2 is SYDVKM. V was trimmed by 7 bases and J by 2 bases, leaving 18 bases between them. CDR3 DNA sequence: TGTGCCAGCACCCACGCCTCAGGCAGACCCTACGAGCAGTACTTC. Translated: CASTHASGRPYEQYF.

The CDR3 region is CASSSGGTPSEQYF. The CDR3 nucleotides are TGTGCCAGCAGCTCAGGGGGGACTCCATCCGAGCAGTACTTC. The chain has TRBV11-2 and TRBJ2-7, with D possibly TRBD1 on 7 matching bases. The V end was cut by 4 bases, the J end by 6 bases, with 16 bases between. Per the germline V gene, CDR1 is SGHAT and CDR2 is FQNNGV. This CDR3 has 14 amino acids. The full variable domain, its missing parts supplied by reference TRBV11-2 and TRBJ2-7, is EAGVAQSPRYKIIEKRQSVAFWCNPISGHATLYWYQQILGQGPKLLIQFQNNGVVDDSQLPKDRFSAERLKGVDSTLKIQPAKLEDSAVYLCASSSGGTPSEQYFGPGTRLTVT.

V usage is TRBV10-2 and J usage is TRBJ2-3, with TRBD2 matching over 8 bases. The CDR3 length is 13 residues. In germline, CDR1 is WSHSY, CDR2 SAAADI. V lost 11 bases, J lost 5 bases, and 9 bases stayed unmatched. The CDR3 reads CAALGRGGDTQYF. The DNA of the CDR3 is TGCGCCGCCCTCGGGAGGGGTGGAGATACGCAGTATTTT.

This sequence joins TRBV29-1 and TRBJ1-1, with TRBD1 matching over 10 bases. CDR1 and CDR2 from the germline V gene are SQVTM and ANQGSEA. CDR3 length: 15 residues. After removal of 1 base from V and 4 bases from J, the junction contained 6 bases not matched to a gene. CDR3 sequence: CSVEGPGTGATEAFF. The CDR3 coding sequence is TGCAGCGTTGAAGGACCCGGGACAGGGGCCACTGAAGCTTTCTTT.